The source of this TCR beta chain is a study of cytomegalovirus exposure and HLA in healthy donors. Both 60 Vbeta primers and 13 Jbeta primers went into the PCR. Sequenced by immunoSEQ multiplex PCR; TCRdb stores in-frame clones only, minus some. The data show around 150,000 clones, with 60% to 80% seen just once and about 0.93% held by the top ten. V lost 1 base and J lost 3, with 14 bases in between. This CDR3 is built from 16 residues. The chain links TRBV5-3 to TRBJ2-1; the D gene is possibly TRBD2 (6 bases). TRBV5-3 is an ORF; its function is uncertain. Specimen: PBMCs. This sequence was found in a woman aged 50 to 60 in good health and CMV-seropositive. The chain's CDR3 is CARSLNRELYYNEQFF. The CDR3 coding sequence is TGTGCCAGAAGCTTGAACCGGGAGCTGTACTACAATGAGCAGTTCTTC.